This is a list of T cell receptor beta chains from one sample in a study of post-analysis software for immune sequencing data. Via MiXCR, TCRdb re-called the PCR reads, giving one row per CDR3 protein. The table shows about 200,000 distinct CDR3 sequences, with about 30% occurring only once. Sequenced material: blood. The receptors stem from a girl under 18 with multiple sclerosis. The CDR3 runs from the conserved cysteine through the conserved F or W. A D gene is named only where the DNA matches it firmly. Not every row has a clone size; where given, it reads once, few, many or a size class.

j_call | d_call | clone_size | v_call | cdr3_nt | cdr3_aa
TRBJ2-7 | . | many | TRBV3-1 | TGTGCCAGCAGCCACCTGGGCGCAGCCTCCTACGAGCAGTACTTC | CASSHLGAASYEQYF
TRBJ2-1 | . | many | TRBV7-7 | TGTGCCAGCAGCTTTTCCTCATTCAACAATGAGCAGTTCTTC | CASSFSSFNNEQFF
TRBJ2-2 | TRBD1 | few | TRBV15 | TGTGCCACCAGCCGCGAAATGGGTGGGACAGCGAACACCGGGGAGCTGTTTTTT | CATSREMGGTANTGELFF
TRBJ1-1 | TRBD1 | . | TRBV6-5 | TGTGCCAGCAGCGCCCGACAGGGGAATGAAGCTTTCTTT | CASSARQGNEAFF
TRBJ2-7 | TRBD2 | . | TRBV2 | TGTGCCAGCAGGGCGCTCCGGGGGGGATCCTACGAGCAGTACTTC | CASRALRGGSYEQYF
TRBJ2-5 | . | many | TRBV7-2 | TGTGCCAGCAGCCCCCTTGGCACTACGGTCCAAGAGACCCAGTACTTC | CASSPLGTTVQETQYF
TRBJ2-1 | . | once | TRBV28 | TGTGCCAGCAGCCCCCTGGGGGGAGCTGAGCAGTTCTTC | CASSPLGGAEQFF
TRBJ2-5 | . | . | TRBV30 | TGTGCCTGGAGTGGCCAAGAGACCCAGTACTTC | CAWSGQETQYF
TRBJ1-1 | . | . | TRBV5-6 | TGTGCCAGCAGCCCACTGGGGGACGACACTGAAGCTTTCTTT | CASSPLGDDTEAFF
TRBJ2-1 | TRBD2 | many | TRBV5-5 | TGTGCCAGCAGTTCTCGACTAGCGGGGGAATACAATGAGCAGTTCTTC | CASSSRLAGEYNEQFF
TRBJ1-1 | . | . | TRBV5-5 | TGTGCCAGCAGCTTGCGGGGGGTAGCTGATGAAGCTTTCTTT | CASSLRGVADEAFF
TRBJ2-7 | TRBD2 | few | TRBV3-1 | TGTGCCAGCAGCCAACAACGGACTAGTTACGAGCAGTACTTC | CASSQQRTSYEQYF
TRBJ2-7 | . | . | TRBV5-5 | TGTGCCAGCAGCGTGGAGGCATACGAGCAGTACTTC | CASSVEAYEQYF
TRBJ2-1 | . | . | TRBV10-3 | TGTGCCATCAAAACTGACGGGACGGATGAGCAGTTCTTC | CAIKTDGTDEQFF
TRBJ1-1 | TRBD1 | . | TRBV25-1 | TGTGCCAGCAGTGAATCCGGGACAGCGAACACTGAAGCTTTCTTT | CASSESGTANTEAFF
TRBJ2-5 | TRBD2 | few | TRBV7-8 | TGTGCCAGCAGCTCCCGCGGGGGGCGCGAGACCCAGTACTTC | CASSSRGGRETQYF
TRBJ1-4 | TRBD1 | . | TRBV30 | TGTGCCTGGGCGCCTAGGCCCCAGGGGGAAAAACGGTTTTTT | CAWAPRPQGEKRFF
TRBJ2-7 | . | many | TRBV28 | TGTGCCAGCACTTTAGGAGGGGGCAGCCTTCTCGAGCAGTACTTC | CASTLGGGSLLEQYF
TRBJ2-7 | . | many | TRBV20-1 | TGCAGTGCTTACGACGGGTACGAGCAGTACTTC | CSAYDGYEQYF
TRBJ2-3 | . | many | TRBV20-1 | TGCAGTGCTAGTCCTGCGGGCACGGACACAGATACGCAGTATTTT | CSASPAGTDTDTQYF
TRBJ2-7 | . | many | TRBV5-6 | TGTGCCAGCAGCTTTGGGCTGTCAGCCTCCTACGAGCAGTACTTC | CASSFGLSASYEQYF
TRBJ2-7 | . | . | TRBV4-1 | TGCGCCAGCAGCCTCTGGGGGGAGTCCTACAATGAGCAGTACTTC | CASSLWGESYNEQYF
TRBJ2-1 | TRBD2 | few | TRBV20-1 | TGCAGTGCTAGAGGACTAGCGGCGCGCTCCTACAATGAGCAGTTCTTC | CSARGLAARSYNEQFF